The clone carrying this TCR beta chain was seen a few times. What it recognizes is unknown. The sample is drawn from a study of cytomegalovirus exposure and HLA in healthy donors. Looking at the study overall: Counted in an early data release were 75 million to 85 million unique TCRs from HLA-typed donors.

Whole-study results and caveats: It was reported that TCR beta sequences correctly inferred the HLA-A and HLA-B alleles for most subjects. Among TCR beta chains of equal frequency, HLA-associated ones were more clonally expanded in a later analysis.

Primers for the PCR totalled 60 Vbeta and 13 Jbeta. Assay: immunoSEQ multiplex PCR; the TCRdb copy retains only in-frame clones and omits some. The data show 100,000 to 130,000 clones, with over 75% seen just once and around 2% held by the top ten. This TCR was recovered from a man younger than 45 in good health and CMV-seronegative. The sample comprised PBMCs.

CDR3 residues: CASSEGGRDTIYF. The CDR3 DNA is TGTGCCAGCAGTGAAGGAGGGCGGGACACCATATATTTT. V usage is TRBV6-1 and J usage is TRBJ1-3, with D hard to call. Trimming removed 1 base from V and 8 bases from J, with 9 bases in between. The CDR3 consists of 13 residues. Looked up from germline, CDR1 is MNHNS and CDR2 is SASEGT.